This TCR beta chain stems from a study of blood T cells in healthy people across ages. This CDR3 has 14 residues. Germline CDR1 SGHRS, CDR2 YFSETQ. The ends were cut back, 3 bases at V and 0 bases at J, with 10 bases in the middle. In this sample, this clonotype turned up many times. Primers used in a second PCR of about 7 to 12 cycles were a sample-barcoded 5' primer and a J-beta primer mix. TCRdb reanalysed the 5' RACE reads using MiXCR and keeps one entry per CDR3 protein. This sample has about 670,000 distinct CDR3 sequences; 52% occur once, and the top ten carry roughly 14%. Sequencing used blood. This chain links TRBV5-1 with TRBJ2-7; TRBD1 is a possible D gene (6 bases). The sequence was obtained from a woman older than 75 in good health. CDR3 sequence (DNA): TGCGCCAGCAGCTCCCGGGACAACTCCTACGAGCAGTACTTC. This translates into CASSSRDNSYEQYF.